Given below is one TCR beta chain in context. An end of the junction does not agree with germline; a read error may underlie this. The sample comes from a study of blood T cell repertoires in COVID-19. Study information: Material from acute and convalescent COVID-19 was sourced from the United States, Italy and Spain. From T cells, B-cell-depleted T cells, or PBMCs came the material, which was cDNA or gDNA.

Per the authors' pipeline: Scientists estimated how many nucleated cells there were by amplifying reference gene primers. Clones were read by immunoSEQ multiplex PCR, and TCRdb kept only the in-frame ones, dropping some. Clonal size and the V and J genes are those of that table, whereas D and trimming came from the DNA. The profile covers roughly 340,000 clones, with around 91% appearing a single time and 2.5% to 4% taken by the ten largest. The V gene's germline CDR1 is WSHSY and CDR2 SAAADI. The CDR3 has 12 residues. The chain employs TRBV10-2 and TRBJ2-5, with no clear D. The source is a woman under 30 who had recovered from COVID-19. Material: peripheral blood. Here the CDR3 reads CASSTNQETQYF. The CDR3 DNA follows: TGCGCCAGCAGTACTAACCAGGAGACCCAGTACTTC.